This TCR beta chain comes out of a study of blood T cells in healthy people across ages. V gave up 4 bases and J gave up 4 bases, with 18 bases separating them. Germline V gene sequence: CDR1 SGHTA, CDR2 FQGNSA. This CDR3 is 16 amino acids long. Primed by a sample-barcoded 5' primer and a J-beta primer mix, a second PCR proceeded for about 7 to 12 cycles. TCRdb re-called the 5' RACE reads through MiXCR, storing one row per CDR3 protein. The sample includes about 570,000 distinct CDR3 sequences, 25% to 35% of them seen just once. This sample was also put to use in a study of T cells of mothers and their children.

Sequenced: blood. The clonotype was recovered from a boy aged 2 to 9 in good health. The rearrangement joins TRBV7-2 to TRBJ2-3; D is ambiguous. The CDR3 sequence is CASSSPETSRPDTQYF. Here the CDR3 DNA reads TGTGCCAGCAGCTCCCCGGAGACTTCCCGGCCAGATACGCAGTATTTT.